A single sample is the source of the 12 T cell receptor beta chains below, sequenced in a study of CD8 T cells in Susac syndrome. RNA totalling roughly 0.45 to 1 ug underwent reverse transcription with random hexamers. TCRdb passed the immunoSEQ multiplex PCR reads through MiXCR, listing each CDR3 protein once. The sample lists a few hundred thousand distinct CDR3 sequences, roughly nine tenths occurring once. The sample taken for sequencing was CD4+ T cells from PBMCs. These receptors were obtained from a human donor with multiple sclerosis.

The rearrangement joins TRBV7-6 to TRBJ1-6; 9 nucleotides agree with TRBD1. CDR1 SGHVS and CDR2 FNYEAQ come from the germline V gene. V trimming: 5 bases; J trimming: 7 bases; junction bases outside the gene matches: 6. The CDR3 extends over 15 amino acids. As DNA, the CDR3 is TGTGCCAGCAGCCCAGGGACAGGGCTAAATTCACCCCTCCACTTT. Translating gives CASSPGTGLNSPLHF.

This chain uses TRBV30 with TRBJ1-5, with D perhaps matching TRBD1 (5 bases). This CDR3 spans 13 amino acids. The V end was cut by 2 bases, the J end by 5 bases, with 10 bases between. CDR1 and CDR2 from the germline V gene are GTSNPN and SVGIG (reference sequence). CDR3 protein: CAWSWEGYQPQHF. The CDR3 DNA reads TGTGCCTGGAGTTGGGAGGGGTATCAGCCCCAGCATTTT.

This sequence joins TRBV20-1 and TRBJ2-1, with 11 positions matching TRBD2. Germline CDR1 and CDR2: DFQATT and SNEGSKA (reference sequence). The CDR3 spans 17 residues. J was trimmed by 5 bases and V by 0 bases; bases with no gene match: 9. The CDR3 reads CSARDPSSGRPNNEQFF. The CDR3, as DNA: TGCAGTGCTAGAGATCCGTCTAGCGGGAGGCCTAACAATGAGCAGTTCTTC.

The chain is built from TRBV30 and TRBJ2-2, with D possibly being TRBD1 (6 bases). The germline CDR1 and CDR2 sequences are GTSNPN and SVGIG (reference sequence). Trimming removed 3 bases from V and 2 bases from J, with 7 bases in between. CDR3 length: 13 amino acids. CDR3 sequence reads: CAWRQGNTGELFF. In nucleotides, the CDR3 is TGTGCCTGGAGACAGGGTAACACCGGGGAGCTGTTTTTT.

In this sample, this clonotype turned up once. An end of the junction differs from the germline gene, which may be a read error. The chain uses TRBV4-2 and TRBJ2-5; 9 bases are shared with TRBD2. Per germline, CDR1 LGHNA and CDR2 YNFKEQ. The CDR3 is made up of 16 amino acids. The CDR3 DNA follows: TGTGCCAGCAGCCAAGGACTAGCGGAGGAGGGAGAGACCCGGTACTTC. Translated, it gives CASSQGLAEEGETRYF.

The chain recombines TRBV12-3 or TRBV12-4 with TRBJ2-5; 9 bases map to TRBD1. The CDR3 runs 16 residues. The J segment lost 4 bases and the V segment lost 6 bases, leaving 12 bases of the junction unmatched. The CDR3 region has the DNA TGTGCCAGCAGCCCCAGGGGACAGGGTCGTCGAGAGACCCAGTACTTC. Its translation is CASSPRGQGRRETQYF.

This clonotype was seen a single time. At one end the junction does not follow the germline gene, possibly because of a read error. The rearrangement joins TRBV24-1 to TRBJ2-7; a weak D match, TRBD1 (5 bases). CDR3 length: 16 amino acids. The germline CDR1 and CDR2 sequences are KGHDR and SFDVKD. Written as DNA, the CDR3 is TGTGCCACCGATTTAGTCATCACACAAGGGGCCTACGAGCGGTACTTC. As protein: CATDLVITQGAYERYF.

This clonotype was found once. This sequence joins TRBV27 and TRBJ2-1; 9 bases agree with TRBD1. The CDR3 totals 15 residues. V gave up 6 bases and J gave up 5 bases; unmatched junction bases: 8. Germline V gene data show CDR1 as MNHEY and CDR2 as SMNVEV (reference sequence). The CDR3 is CASSPRTGANNEQFF. CDR3 nucleotide sequence: TGTGCCAGCAGCCCCCGGACAGGGGCTAACAATGAGCAGTTCTTC.

V and J are TRBV11-1 and TRBJ2-3; no clear D gene. Germline values: CDR1 SGHAT, CDR2 FQDESV (reference sequence). This CDR3 contains 13 residues. Trimming cost V 4 bases and J 6 bases, with 11 bases left between them. The CDR3 bases are TGTGCCAGCAGCTCCCCCGTTGCGGATACGCAGTATTTT. Amino acids: CASSSPVADTQYF.

V gene TRBV20-1 combines with J gene TRBJ1-5; D gene uncertain. Germline V lookup: CDR1 DFQATT, CDR2 SNEGSKA (reference sequence). This CDR3 has 15 residues. V lost 1 base and J lost 4, with 14 bases in between. The CDR3 sequence is CSARGAGLGNQPQHF. The CDR3 coding sequence is TGCAGTGCTAGAGGGGCGGGGTTAGGTAATCAGCCCCAGCATTTT.

This clonotype was seen just once. The chain employs TRBV2 and TRBJ2-1, with a possible D match to TRBD2 (7 bases). There are 13 residues in the CDR3. Germline V CDR1 and CDR2: SNHLY, FYNNEI. V was trimmed by 4 bases and J by 10 bases, leaving 14 bases between them. The CDR3 sequence: CASSGIGGGEQFF. In DNA, the CDR3 is TGTGCCAGCAGTGGCATTGGGGGGGGCGAGCAGTTCTTC.

This chain joins TRBV7-2 and TRBJ2-1; D possibly corresponds to TRBD2 (6 bases). V lost 1 base, J lost 9 bases, and 13 bases lay in between. The germline V gene has CDR1 SGHTA and CDR2 FQGNSA. The CDR3 sequence is 14 residues long. CDR3 sequence: CASSLGTTSVEQFF. The DNA for the CDR3 is TGTGCCAGCAGCTTAGGGACTACCTCGGTTGAGCAGTTCTTC.